This T cell receptor beta chain was captured in a study of cytomegalovirus exposure and HLA in healthy donors. There are 16 residues in the CDR3. V was shortened by 0 bases and J by 0 bases, with 9 bases between the two germline ends. CDR1 and CDR2 (germline): SGHRS, YFSETQ. 13 Jbeta primers and 60 Vbeta primers were used for the PCR. Generated by immunoSEQ multiplex PCR, the TCRdb table keeps only in-frame clones and is missing some. Here the sample spans more than 95,000 clones, around 70% being singletons. The source of this sequence is a man aged 40-49 years in good health and CMV-seropositive. V and J are TRBV5-1 and TRBJ2-2; the D gene is possibly TRBD1 (5 bases). Sequenced: PBMCs. For the CDR3, the DNA is TGCGCCAGCAGCTTGGGACAGACCGCGAACACCGGGGAGCTGTTTTTT. This codes for CASSLGQTANTGELFF.